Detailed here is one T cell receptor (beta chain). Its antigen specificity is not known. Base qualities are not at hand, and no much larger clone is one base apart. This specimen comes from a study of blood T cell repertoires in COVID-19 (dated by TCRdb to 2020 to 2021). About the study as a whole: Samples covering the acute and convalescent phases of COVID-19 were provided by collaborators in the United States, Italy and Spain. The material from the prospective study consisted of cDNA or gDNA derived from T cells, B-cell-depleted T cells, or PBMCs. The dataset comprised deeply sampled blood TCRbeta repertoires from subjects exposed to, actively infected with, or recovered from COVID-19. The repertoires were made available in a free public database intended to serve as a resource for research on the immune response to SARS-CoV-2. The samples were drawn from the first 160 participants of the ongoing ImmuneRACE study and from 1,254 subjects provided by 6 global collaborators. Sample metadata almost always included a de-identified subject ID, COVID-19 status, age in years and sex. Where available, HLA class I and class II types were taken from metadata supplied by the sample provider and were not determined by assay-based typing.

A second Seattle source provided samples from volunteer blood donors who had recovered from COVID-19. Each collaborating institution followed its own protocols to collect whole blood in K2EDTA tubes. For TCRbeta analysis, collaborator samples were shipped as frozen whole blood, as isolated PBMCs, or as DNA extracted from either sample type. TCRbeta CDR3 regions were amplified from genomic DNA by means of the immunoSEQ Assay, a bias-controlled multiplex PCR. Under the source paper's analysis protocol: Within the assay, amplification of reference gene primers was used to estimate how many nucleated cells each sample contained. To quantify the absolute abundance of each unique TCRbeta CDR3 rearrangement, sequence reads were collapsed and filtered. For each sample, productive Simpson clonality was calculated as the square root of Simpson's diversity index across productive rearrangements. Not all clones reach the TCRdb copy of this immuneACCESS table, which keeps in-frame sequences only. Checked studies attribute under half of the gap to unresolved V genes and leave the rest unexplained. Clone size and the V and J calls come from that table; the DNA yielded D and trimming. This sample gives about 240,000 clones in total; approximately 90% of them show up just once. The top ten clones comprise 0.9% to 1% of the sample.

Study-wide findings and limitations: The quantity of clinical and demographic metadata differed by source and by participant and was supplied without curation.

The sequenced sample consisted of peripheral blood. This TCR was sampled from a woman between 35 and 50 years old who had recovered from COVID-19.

The sequenced DNA is TGTGCCAGCAGCTTGGTCGGGGCTAATGAAAAACTGTTTTTT. This sequence encodes CASSLVGANEKLFF. This chain is built from TRBV4-2 and TRBJ1-4, with no D gene named confidently. For CDR1 and CDR2, the germline V gene lists LGHNA and YNFKEQ. The V end loses 5 bases and the J end loses 3 bases, and a stretch of 10 bases separates them. The cysteine opens and the phenylalanine closes a CDR3 of 14 amino acids. Of the read, only the CDR3 DNA is kept; its 42 bases are in frame from base 1.